The source of this TCR beta chain is a study of blood T cell repertoires in COVID-19 (dated by TCRdb to 2019 to 2021). Turning to the overall study: The collaborator samples originated in the United States, Italy and Spain and spanned the acute and convalescent phases of COVID-19. The repertoires were made available in a free public database intended to serve as a resource for research on the immune response to SARS-CoV-2. The material from the prospective study consisted of cDNA or gDNA derived from T cells, B-cell-depleted T cells, or PBMCs. Subjects who had been exposed to COVID-19, were actively infected with it, or had recovered from it provided the deeply sampled blood TCRbeta repertoires that made up the dataset. Where HLA class I and class II types were available, the types were taken from metadata supplied by the sample provider, not from assay-based typing. Samples came from the ongoing ImmuneRACE study (first 160 participants) plus 1,254 subjects from 6 global collaborators. The sample metadata nearly always contained a de-identified subject ID, COVID-19 status, age in years and sex. Overall study outcomes, separate from this receptor: How much clinical and demographic metadata was included differed by source and by participant, and the metadata was provided uncurated.

A single count supports this clone. No cognate antigen has been identified for it. Qualities for individual bases were not recorded, and no much larger clone is one base off. TCRbeta CDR3 regions were amplified from genomic DNA using the immunoSEQ Assay, a bias-controlled multiplex PCR. For the original study's pipeline: The number of nucleated cells in each sample was estimated from the amplification of reference gene primers within the assay. Sequence reads were collapsed and filtered to measure the absolute abundance of every unique TCRbeta CDR3 rearrangement. For each sample, productive Simpson clonality was calculated as the square root of Simpson's diversity index over productive rearrangements. TCRdb carries this immuneACCESS record with in-frame sequences only. Its versions omit some clonotypes, under half of them owing to an unresolved V gene in the studies checked, with the rest unexplained. That table supplies the V and J calls and clone size; D and trimming were determined from the DNA. Recorded for this sample are 200,000 to 250,000 clones; more than 75% of them occurred a single time. The top ten clonotypes cover less than 8.5% of the sample.

At the junction V is shortened by 6 bases and J by 1 base, with 9 bases in between. Including the terminal cysteine and phenylalanine, the CDR3 comprises 13 residues. Of the read, only the CDR3 DNA is kept; its 39 bases are in frame from base 1. The germline V gene specifies MNHEY as CDR1 and SVGAGI as CDR2. The collaborating institutions used their own protocols to collect whole blood in K2EDTA tubes. For TCRbeta analysis, collaborators shipped samples in one of three forms: frozen whole blood, isolated PBMCs, or DNA extracted from either of those sample types. The clonotype was recovered from a woman aged 70 to 79 with active or convalescent COVID-19. The sequence joins TRBV6-5 to TRBJ1-1, and TRBD1 may be the D gene, going by 6 matching bases. Sequencing was done on a sample of peripheral blood. The CDR3 region: CASRSTGNTEAFF. The DNA is as follows: TGTGCCAGCAGGTCGACAGGGAACACTGAAGCTTTCTTT.